This record concerns one T cell receptor beta chain sequence. This clonotype was detected ten times or more. What antigen it recognizes has not been identified. The input lacks base qualities; no much larger clone sits a single base away. The CDR3 starts with the cysteine, ends with the phenylalanine, and has 12 residues. Only the CDR3 portion is preserved as DNA: 36 bases, with reading frame beginning at the first base. V gives up 4 bases and J gives up 5 bases, and the segment between their germline ends measures 8 bases. The germline V gene yields KGHSH for CDR1 and LQKENI for CDR2. The source of the sample is a study of human T cells and chemical hapten exposure (dated by TCRdb to about 2021). Describing the broader study: For sensitization, 2% DPC in acetone was applied to an approximately 2 cm by approximately 2 cm area of upper inner arm skin. Weekly therapeutic DPC doses were additionally applied to the scalp of patients throughout the roughly 23-week study period. Patch testing was done on the upper back using Finn chambers containing 0.01% DPC, and results were scored after 6 days according to International Contact Dermatitis Research Group standards. Alopecia areata with under or over 50% scalp involvement, alopecia totalis and alopecia universalis were represented in the patient cohort, which was mostly female. Libraries were pooled for sequencing, and per-sample TCR yields varied mainly because of small differences in library volumes within the pool. Peripheral blood TCR repertoire changes were tracked in vivo in alopecia patients during primary and secondary sensitization to the hapten diphenylcyclopropenone (DPC). Patient blood was sampled pre-sensitization (week 0) and at 2, 6 and about 24 weeks after DPC sensitization. Blood for TCR sequencing was provided by twenty-nine alopecia patients at one to four time points (pre-sensitization, 2, 6 and 24 weeks). The full study reports these points: Patch test score correlated positively with the number of PT1 expanded TCRs, reaching significance at thresholds 8, 16 and 32 but not at 4. Alopecia, a presumed autoimmune disease, was present in all patients, so the immune response of the patients might differ from that of healthy individuals. Repeated subsampling changed both the strength of the expansion versus patch-test correlation and the threshold at which the correlation became significant. Compared with pre-sensitization or healthy control sets, expanded TCRs formed significantly more large CDR3 similarity clusters, which is consistent with antigen-driven responses. The number of TCRs above 1 in 1000 frequency did not change with DPC sensitization; there was no evidence of global repertoire structure alterations.

Taken with the paper, the label for time point translates to: patch test 1, 2 weeks after DPC sensitization. What this sample's treatment or condition label stands for: therapeutic diphenylcyclopropenone sensitization with weekly scalp DPC. Blood at each patch-test visit was drawn before the patch test was applied. Eligible patients were aged 18 to 70, diagnosed with alopecia, deemed suitable for DPC therapy, and excluded if pregnant. Total RNA was extracted from unfractionated whole blood collected in Tempus Blood RNA tubes. To prepare the library, RACE was applied. The sample was run on a NextSeq 500. During library preparation, unique molecular identifiers were attached to individual cDNA molecules so that TCRs could be counted in a quantitative, reproducible way. Each blood RNA sample was used to sequence both TCR alpha and TCR beta chains. The published analysis was carried out like this. The median number of TCRs per sample was 85,000 to 100,000, ranging from roughly 23,224 to 700,000. V, J and CDR3 annotation of the TCR reads was performed with the Decombinator software suite. For the PS versus PT1 abundance plots, all samples were subsampled to the same number of TCRs (28,000). Expanded TCRs were defined as absent before sensitization and observed at least eight times at the 2-week time point. The public reads were quality trimmed at Q25 with fastp and then assembled into clones with MiXCR by TCRdb, keeping productive beta chains. Identical CDR3 protein sequences are pooled into one entry, listed with their most common genes and DNA. The V and J calls, along with clone size, are taken from TCRdb and not from the paper's own processing. Counted in this sample were about 340,000 distinct CDR3 sequences; about 7% of them appeared once. The ten largest clonotypes hold 8.4% of the sample.

The sequence links TRBV18 to TRBJ1-1, with a weak D call of TRBD1 (5 bases match). Sequences were derived from whole blood, sampled in connection with sensitization to the hapten diphenylcyclopropenone (DPC). The sequence was obtained from a woman aged 18-29 years with alopecia areata. Some clones in this sample may be carry-over from other donors' samples. The nucleotides read TGTGCCAGCTCACGACAGACAACTGAAGCTTTCTTT. It translates as CASSRQTTEAFF.